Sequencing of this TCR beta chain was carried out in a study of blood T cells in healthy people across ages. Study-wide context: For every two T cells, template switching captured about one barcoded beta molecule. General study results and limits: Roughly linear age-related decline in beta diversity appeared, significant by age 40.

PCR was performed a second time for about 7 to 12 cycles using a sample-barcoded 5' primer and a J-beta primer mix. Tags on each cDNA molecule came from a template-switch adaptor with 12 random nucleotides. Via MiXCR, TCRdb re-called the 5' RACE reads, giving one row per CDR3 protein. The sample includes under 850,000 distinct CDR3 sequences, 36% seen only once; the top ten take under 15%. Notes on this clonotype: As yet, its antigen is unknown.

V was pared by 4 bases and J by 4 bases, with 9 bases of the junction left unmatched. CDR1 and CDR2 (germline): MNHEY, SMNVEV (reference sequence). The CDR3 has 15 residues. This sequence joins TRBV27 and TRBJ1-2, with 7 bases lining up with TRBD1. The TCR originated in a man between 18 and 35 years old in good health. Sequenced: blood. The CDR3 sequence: CASSSRQGGGYGYTF. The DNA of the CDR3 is TGTGCCAGCAGTTCCCGACAGGGCGGGGGCTATGGCTACACCTTC.